This entry lists 8 T cell receptor beta chains sequenced from one sample in a study of T cells in Graves' hyperthyroidism and ophthalmopathy. Using RNA transcripts as the source, TCR beta CDR3 regions were amplified. Carried out on the TCR CDR3, a first-round RT-PCR used the HTBI primer set. Each CDR3 protein gets one entry after TCRdb re-called the multiplex PCR reads with MiXCR. The sample lists 250,000 to 300,000 distinct CDR3 sequences, roughly 15% occurring once. The specimen was blood. The source of these receptors is a woman aged 40-49 years with Graves' hyperthyroidism that later progressed to Graves' ophthalmopathy.

V usage is TRBV2 and J usage is TRBJ1-2; perhaps TRBD1 as D (5 bases). The CDR3 has 14 amino acids. Germline V gene lookup returns CDR1 SNHLY and CDR2 FYNNEI. The V gene lost 6 bases and the J gene lost 4 bases, with 15 bases spanning the gap. Written as DNA, the CDR3 is TGTGCCAGCAGGGAGGGGCCAATCATCTATGGCTACACCTTC. It yields the protein CASREGPIIYGYTF. The full variable domain, rest sourced from reference TRBV2 and TRBJ1-2, is EPEVTQTPSHQVTQMGQEVILRCVPISNHLYFYWYRQILGQKVEFLVSFYNNEISEKSEIFDDQFSVERPDGSNFTLKIRSTKLEDSAMYFCASREGPIIYGYTFGSGTRLTVV.

This clonotype has at least ten counts. V is TRBV24-1 and J is TRBJ1-1; 10 nucleotides line up with TRBD1. This CDR3 has 15 residues. Germline CDR1 is KGHDR and CDR2 is SFDVKD. With V trimmed by 3 bases and J by 5 bases, 5 bases remained unmatched. The CDR3 DNA follows: TGTGCCACCAGTGATCCCCGGACAGGGGGAACTGAAGCTTTCTTT. This translates into CATSDPRTGGTEAFF.

This clonotype was seen many times. V gene TRBV6-1 combines with J gene TRBJ1-4, with TRBD1 identical over 7 bases. The germline V gene encodes CDR1 MNHNS and CDR2 SASEGT. The CDR3 has 14 residues. Losses at the gene ends were 5 bases for V and 6 bases for J; bases not matched to a gene: 6. The CDR3 DNA is TGTGCCAGCAGTTACCGTGGGACAGATGAAAAACTGTTTTTT. Its translation: CASSYRGTDEKLFF.

This clonotype was observed at least ten times. V and J are TRBV11-2 and TRBJ2-3; D is unclear. V lost 5 bases to trimming and J lost 0 bases, with 18 bases between them. The CDR3 covers 17 residues. Looked up from germline, CDR1 is SGHAT and CDR2 is FQNNGV. In DNA form, the CDR3 reads TGTGCCAGCAGCAAGAGACACCAACCTTTTAGCACAGATACGCAGTATTTT. It is translated as CASSKRHQPFSTDTQYF.

This clonotype was observed a handful of times. The chain joins TRBV6-5 to TRBJ2-7; D perhaps matches TRBD2 (6 bases). Germline V gene sequence: CDR1 MNHEY, CDR2 SVGAGI. Between the trimmed V and J ends, which lost 2 bases and 1 base, there was a span of 15 bases. This CDR3 is built from 16 residues. CDR3 sequence: CASSYPSIGTSYEQYF. The CDR3 nucleotides are TGTGCCAGCAGTTACCCAAGTATCGGGACTTCCTACGAGCAGTACTTC.

The chain has TRBV11-2 and TRBJ2-3, with TRBD2 matching over 9 bases. The CDR3 contains 18 residues. Germline V gene sequence: CDR1 SGHAT, CDR2 FQNNGV. Trimming cost V 5 bases and J 1 base; bases outside gene matches: 13. The CDR3 protein is CASSPGGSGSGGTDTQYF. CDR3 nucleotide sequence: TGTGCCAGCAGCCCGGGGGGTAGCGGGAGCGGTGGCACAGATACGCAGTATTTT.

This clonotype was observed many times. The chain links TRBV5-1 to TRBJ2-3; the D is unclear. Germline values: CDR1 SGHRS, CDR2 YFSETQ. The CDR3 length is 14 residues. V was cut by 0 bases and J by 2 bases, with 7 bases left in between. The CDR3 nucleotides are TGCGCCAGCAGCTTGGTTGGGTACACAGATACGCAGTATTTT. Protein sequence: CASSLVGYTDTQYF.

This clonotype was found a few times. The chain is built from TRBV11-3 and TRBJ2-3; TRBD2 might be the D (6 bases). This CDR3 comprises 15 residues. Trimming took off 1 base at V and 3 bases at J, with 11 bases between the two ends. Germline V gene sequence: CDR1 SGHNT, CDR2 YENEEA. For the CDR3, the DNA is TGTGCCAGCAGCTTAGGGGGGACTGAGACAGATACGCAGTATTTT. As protein: CASSLGGTETDTQYF.